The 21 T cell receptor beta chains presented below share a single source sample, sequenced in a study of T-cell memory formation after mild COVID-19. TCRdb analysed the 5' RACE reads with MiXCR anew, one entry per CDR3 protein. Of about 210,000 distinct CDR3 sequences listed, 10% to 13% were seen once; the top ten hold 2.5% to 3.5%. Sequencing used PBMCs or a T cell subset sorted from them (not recorded which). The receptors derive from a man aged 18 to 29 who had mild COVID-19 (a few samples of this study predate the infection). Cell type and time point are not known.

J is TRBJ2-3 and V is TRBV29-1; unclear D gene. CDR3 length: 12 residues. Trimming removed 3 bases from V and 1 base from J, with 5 bases in between. The germline CDR1 and CDR2 sequences are SQVTM and ANQGSEA. As DNA, the CDR3 is TGCAGCGTTGATGGGGGCACAGATACGCAGTATTTT. It is translated as CSVDGGTDTQYF.

The chain employs TRBV19 and TRBJ1-5; D possibly corresponds to TRBD1 (5 bases). Germline CDR1 reads LNHDA; CDR2 reads SQIVND (reference sequence). This CDR3 is built from 15 residues. Trimming removed 3 bases from V and 7 bases from J, with 16 bases in between. The CDR3 bases are TGTGCCAGTAGTATCGCGGGGGGAAGAGACCAGCCCCAGCATTTT. It yields the protein CASSIAGGRDQPQHF.

The sample holds a few counts of this clonotype. This rearrangement joins TRBV7-6 to TRBJ2-2; maybe TRBD1 (7 bases). Germline CDR1 is SGHVS and CDR2 is FNYEAQ. V lost 5 bases, J lost 4 bases, and 17 bases lay in between. The CDR3 extends over 16 amino acids. CDR3 region: CASSPYRGAGTGELFF. Written as DNA, the CDR3 is TGTGCCAGCAGCCCCTACAGGGGAGCGGGCACCGGGGAGCTGTTTTTT.

J is TRBJ2-1 and V is TRBV7-9, with unresolved D. V lost 5 bases to trimming and J lost 6 bases, with 8 bases between them. CDR1 and CDR2 from the germline V gene are SEHNR and FQNEAQ (reference sequence). The CDR3 runs 12 residues. The CDR3 loop reads CASSLIANEQFF. The CDR3 DNA is TGTGCCAGCAGCCTAATAGCCAATGAGCAGTTCTTC.

The chain couples TRBV9 to TRBJ2-3; D remains ambiguous. V was cut by 0 bases and J by 2 bases, with 7 bases left in between. The germline CDR1 and CDR2 sequences are SGDLS and YYNGEE. This CDR3 has 14 amino acids. The CDR3 nucleotides are TGTGCCAGCAGCGTAGCCCCAACCACAGATACGCAGTATTTT. Amino acid sequence: CASSVAPTTDTQYF.

The rearrangement uses TRBV12-3 or TRBV12-4 and TRBJ2-3, with 8 positions matching TRBD1. CDR3 length: 14 amino acids. V was clipped by 2 bases and J by 3 bases; unmatched bases: 1. CDR3 DNA: TGTGCCAGCAGTTTATGGGACAGGACAGATACGCAGTATTTT. Residues: CASSLWDRTDTQYF.

This clonotype was counted many times. The chain combines TRBV5-6 with TRBJ2-5; 7 positions match TRBD1. CDR1 is SGHDT and CDR2 is YYEEEE in the germline V gene. The V segment lost 4 bases and the J segment 1 base; nucleotides outside the gene matches: 1. The CDR3 has 13 amino acids. The CDR3 loop reads CASSGTVQETQYF. The CDR3 coding sequence is TGTGCCAGCAGCGGGACAGTCCAAGAGACCCAGTACTTC.

This clonotype was picked up a small number of times. V usage is TRBV18 and J usage is TRBJ1-1, with TRBD1 matching 10 bases. This CDR3 contains 16 residues. J was trimmed by 2 bases and V by 4 bases; bases with no gene match: 7. Germline-derived CDR1 and CDR2 are KGHSH and LQKENI. CDR3 DNA sequence: TGTGCCAGCTCACGTACCGGGACAGGGGAAAACACTGAAGCTTTCTTT. Its protein product is CASSRTGTGENTEAFF.

The CDR3 here is CASSQGQGDYGYTF. CDR3 DNA: TGTGCCAGCAGCCAGGGACAGGGCGACTATGGCTACACCTTC. This sequence joins TRBV7-2 and TRBJ1-2; 9 bases are a match to TRBD1. The CDR3 totals 14 residues. V was clipped by 5 bases and J by 3 bases; unmatched bases: 4. The germline CDR1 and CDR2 sequences are SGHTA and FQGNSA.

This clonotype has ten or more counts. V gene TRBV7-2 combines with J gene TRBJ1-1; D is possibly TRBD1 (6 bases). Trimming cost V 8 bases and J 3 bases, with 16 bases left between them. Looked up from germline, CDR1 is SGHTA and CDR2 is FQGNSA. CDR3 length: 14 residues. CDR3 coding DNA: TGTGCCAGCCGCATAATTACAGGGTACACTGAAGCTTTCTTT. Residues: CASRIITGYTEAFF.

The chain carries TRBV4-1 and TRBJ1-5; D might be TRBD1 (5 bases). V was clipped by 1 base and J by 6 bases, with 16 bases between them. Germline values: CDR1 MGHRA, CDR2 YSYEKL. The CDR3 sequence is 16 residues long. The CDR3 bases are TGCGCCAGCAGCCAAGGCGGGGCCACCTTAAGTCAGCCCCAGCATTTT. Its protein product is CASSQGGATLSQPQHF.

The rearrangement joins TRBV11-3 to TRBJ2-3; either TRBD1 or TRBD2 may supply D (6 bases each). The V gene's germline CDR1 is SGHNT and CDR2 YENEEA. V lost 6 bases and J lost 6, with 13 bases in between. The CDR3 consists of 13 residues. Here the CDR3 DNA reads TGTGCCAGCAGACTAACAGGGAGGGATACGCAGTATTTT. Translation gives CASRLTGRDTQYF.

This chain joins TRBV2 and TRBJ2-1; 9 nucleotides line up with TRBD1. CDR1 is SNHLY and CDR2 is FYNNEI in the germline V gene. Unmatched junction bases numbered 8, after V lost 6 bases and J lost 8 bases. CDR3 length equals 14 residues. This CDR3 reads CASSLGQGFDEQFF. CDR3 sequence (DNA): TGTGCCAGCAGCCTGGGACAGGGATTCGATGAGCAGTTCTTC.

The table lists this clonotype with a few counts. The chain joins TRBV7-9 to TRBJ1-2; D perhaps matches TRBD1 (5 bases). CDR3 length equals 15 residues. The germline V gene has CDR1 SEHNR and CDR2 FQNEAQ (reference sequence). V was clipped by 5 bases and J by 3 bases, with 16 bases between them. The CDR3 DNA is TGTGCCAGCAGCCCGGGCGGGGCCACCGACTATGGCTACACCTTC. Its protein is CASSPGGATDYGYTF.

The chain is built from TRBV10-3 and TRBJ2-7; D possibly corresponds to TRBD1 (6 bases). The V and J ends lost 10 bases and 0 bases respectively, with 13 bases between them. Looked up from germline, CDR1 is ENHRY and CDR2 is SYGVKD. This CDR3 is built from 13 residues. The CDR3, as DNA: TGTGCCACCTCCACAGGGCTCTCCTACGAGCAGTACGTC. Translation: CATSTGLSYEQYV.

This clonotype was counted only a few times. The chain joins TRBV20-1 to TRBJ2-7; TRBD2 aligns across 7 bases. J lost 1 base, V lost 6 bases, and 15 bases had no gene match. The CDR3 sequence is 16 residues long. CDR1 and CDR2 from the germline V gene are DFQATT and SNEGSKA (reference sequence). DNA for the CDR3: TGCAGTGCCAGACTAGCCATGGGCTTAAGGTCCTACGAGCAGTACTTC. Translated, it gives CSARLAMGLRSYEQYF.

In this sample, this clonotype turned up a few times. V is TRBV4-1 and J is TRBJ1-1; D unclear. Germline-derived CDR1 and CDR2 are MGHRA and YSYEKL. There are 13 residues in the CDR3. V gave up 4 bases and J gave up 1 base, with 7 bases separating them. CDR3: CASSPISNTEAFF. The CDR3 region has the DNA TGCGCCAGCAGCCCCATTTCGAACACTGAAGCTTTCTTT.

V gene TRBV7-2 combines with J gene TRBJ1-3; no firm D call. In germline, CDR1 is SGHTA, CDR2 FQGNSA. The CDR3 loop spans 15 amino acids. V was pared by 5 bases and J by 0 bases, with 11 bases between. The CDR3 sequence: CASSRRLSSGNTIYF. CDR3 nucleotides: TGTGCCAGCAGCCGTAGACTGTCCTCTGGAAACACCATATATTTT.

The rearrangement uses TRBV9 and TRBJ1-6, with 7 bases that match TRBD1. The CDR3 loop spans 13 amino acids. The germline V gene has CDR1 SGDLS and CDR2 YYNGEE. After removal of 5 bases from V and 7 bases from J, the junction contained 3 bases not matched to a gene. CDR3 coding DNA: TGTGCCAGCAGAGGACAGGTGAATTCACCCCTCCACTTT. It yields the protein CASRGQVNSPLHF.

V and J are TRBV7-2 and TRBJ1-4; maybe TRBD1 (6 bases). CDR3 length: 16 amino acids. Trimming left V 2 bases short and J 2 bases short, with 12 bases between. Germline CDR1 and CDR2: SGHTA and FQGNSA. CDR3 region: CASSLLPQGTNEKLFF. DNA of the CDR3: TGTGCCAGCAGCTTACTCCCGCAGGGGACTAATGAAAAACTGTTTTTT.

J is TRBJ1-4 and V is TRBV20-1; TRBD1 agrees at 7 bases. J was trimmed by 8 bases and V by 0 bases; bases with no gene match: 6. CDR3 length equals 14 residues. Germline V gives CDR1 DFQATT, CDR2 SNEGSKA (reference sequence). Written as DNA, the CDR3 is TGCAGTGCTAGAGATGCAGGGGGAGTGGAAAAACTGTTTTTT. Protein: CSARDAGGVEKLFF.